This T cell receptor beta chain was captured in a study of shared clonotypes between healthy human individuals. This CDR3 has 13 residues. V was shortened by 3 bases and J by 4 bases, with 7 bases between the two germline ends. Germline V gives CDR1 MNHNY, CDR2 SVGAGI (reference sequence). The repertoire was sequenced with immunoSEQ multiplex PCR; TCRdb's copy has only in-frame clones and lacks some. The profile shows approximately 2.4 million clones, approximately 96% of them singletons. V is TRBV6-6 and J is TRBJ1-5; the D is unclear. Sequenced: naive CD4+ T cells sorted from blood. Sample subset: CD45RA+ positively selected. The sequence came from a man younger than 35 in good health. CDR3 sequence reads: CASSYDGNQPQHF. The CDR3 DNA reads as TGTGCCAGCAGTTATGACGGAAATCAGCCCCAGCATTTT.